Listed below are T cell receptor beta chains from one sample, sequenced in a study of blood T cell repertoires in COVID-19. Using immunoSEQ multiplex PCR, the repertoire was profiled, and TCRdb retains in-frame clones only, with some absent. Of about 43,000 clones in the sample, about four fifths are singletons; the top ten hold 2.6%. Input material: peripheral blood. The source of these receptors is a woman in her fifties or sixties with acute or convalescent COVID-19. The CDR3 runs from the conserved cysteine through the conserved F or W. D genes are given only for firm matches. The size field is filled for only some rows; it gives once, few, many or a size class.

j_gene | d_gene | abundance | v_gene | CDR3nt | CDR3aa
TRBJ1-5 | - | - | TRBV3-1/TRBV3-2 | TGTGCCAGCAGCCAATACGGTCAGCCCCAGCATTTT | CASSQYGQPQHF
TRBJ2-3 | TRBD2 | - | TRBV7-3 | TGTGCCAGCAGCGTTAGCGGGGGAGACACAGATACGCAGTATTTT | CASSVSGGDTDTQYF
TRBJ1-2 | - | - | TRBV9 | TGTGCCAGCAGCCCCAATAATCAGGGGTCTCGTGGCTACACCTTC | CASSPNNQGSRGYTF
TRBJ2-6 | - | - | TRBV5-1 | TGCGCCAGCAGCACGGCGGGGGCCCTACCTTACTCTGGGGCCAACGTCCTGACTTTC | CASSTAGALPYSGANVLTF
TRBJ1-2 | - | - | TRBV19 | TGTGCCAGTAGCAGGGTGGGGTATGGCTACACCTTC | CASSRVGYGYTF
TRBJ1-4 | - | - | TRBV6-5 | TGTGCCAGCATGCTCGAGGGGGGGACTAATGAAAAACTGTTTTTT | CASMLEGGTNEKLFF
TRBJ2-7 | - | - | TRBV19 | TGTGCCAGTCGCCGGGAACTAAACTCCTACGAGCAGTACTTC | CASRRELNSYEQYF
TRBJ2-7 | TRBD2 | once | TRBV27 | TGTGCCAGCAGTTTCCCACCTCAGGCGGGGGGTAACGAGCAGTACTTC | CASSFPPQAGGNEQYF
TRBJ2-1 | - | - | TRBV3-1/TRBV3-2 | TGTGCCACCATGGAGGGCAGGGCCTACAATGAGCAGTTCTTC | CATMEGRAYNEQFF
TRBJ1-2 | - | - | TRBV3-1/TRBV3-2 | TGTGCCAGCAGCCAAGAACCCGTCGGGGGTGGCTACACCTTC | CASSQEPVGGGYTF
TRBJ1-6 | TRBD1 | once | TRBV2 | TGTGCCAGCAGTGTGGGACAGGGGGTCAATTCACCCCTCCACTTT | CASSVGQGVNSPLHF
TRBJ1-6 | - | - | TRBV6-5 | TGTGCCAGCAGTTTAACGCGACAGGTGTATAATTCACCCCTCCACTTT | CASSLTRQVYNSPLHF
TRBJ2-1 | - | once | TRBV7-9 | TGTGCCAGCAGCCCGGACTCAAGCTCCTACAATGAGCAGTTCTTC | CASSPDSSSYNEQFF
TRBJ2-7 | - | - | TRBV6-5 | TGTGCCAGCAGTTTTCCTCAGGGGAACGAGCAGTACTTC | CASSFPQGNEQYF
TRBJ2-7 | - | - | TRBV4-1 | TGCGCCAGCAGCCAACTTCGGGGGTACGAGCAGTACTTC | CASSQLRGYEQYF
TRBJ2-3 | - | - | TRBV5-6 | TGTGCCAGCAGCTTCGGGGGTAGCACAGATACGCAGTATTTT | CASSFGGSTDTQYF
TRBJ2-4 | TRBD2 | - | TRBV7-8 | TGTGCCAGCAGCTCCCAGCGGGGAACTACCAAAAACATTCAGTACTTC | CASSSQRGTTKNIQYF
TRBJ2-7 | - | - | TRBV4-2 | TGTGCCAGCAGCCAGACAACAGGGACCTACGAGCAGTACTTC | CASSQTTGTYEQYF
TRBJ1-1 | TRBD1 | - | TRBV19 | TGTGCCAGTAGTAGCGGCAAAACAGGGGTGAACACTGAAGCTTTCTTT | CASSSGKTGVNTEAFF
TRBJ1-5 | - | - | TRBV25-1 | TGTGCCAGCAGTCCGGAGGGAGACTATCAGCCCCAGCATTTT | CASSPEGDYQPQHF
TRBJ1-6 | - | - | TRBV27 | TGTGCCAGCAGGGGAACAGGGTCCAATTCACCCCTCCACTTT | CASRGTGSNSPLHF
TRBJ2-3 | TRBD1 | - | TRBV7-3 | TGTGCCAGCAGCCGGGACAGGGCTAGCACAGATACGCAGTATTTT | CASSRDRASTDTQYF
TRBJ2-1 | TRBD2 | - | TRBV10-3 | TGTGCCATCAGTGGAAAGAGGGCTAGCGGGGGGAGTGAGCAGTTCTTC | CAISGKRASGGSEQFF
TRBJ1-6 | TRBD1 | - | TRBV5-1 | TGCGCCAGCAGCTTGCAACAGGGGTATTCACCCCTCCACTTT | CASSLQQGYSPLHF
TRBJ1-2 | TRBD1 | - | TRBV28 | TGTGCCAGCAGTTTAGTTAGTCAGGGGGCTCAAGGTAAAGATGGCTACACCTTC | CASSLVSQGAQGKDGYTF
TRBJ1-5 | - | - | TRBV30 | TGTGCCTGGAGTGAAACAGGGAACCAGGGGAATCAGCCCCAGCATTTT | CAWSETGNQGNQPQHF
TRBJ1-6 | - | - | TRBV5-4 | TGTGCCAGCAGAGCTGGGGGGGCATTCGATTCACCCCTCCACTTT | CASRAGGAFDSPLHF
TRBJ2-1 | - | - | TRBV12-3/TRBV12-4 | TGTGCCAGCAGTCTCCGACAGGACAATGAGCAGTTCTTC | CASSLRQDNEQFF
TRBJ1-4 | TRBD1 | - | TRBV19 | TGTGCCAGTAGTCCTCACCGACAGGGGCCGGAGGAAAAACTGTTTTTT | CASSPHRQGPEEKLFF
TRBJ1-5 | - | - | TRBV5-8 | TGTGCCAGCAGCTTGTTCGGGGTAGGAAGCAATCAGCCCCAGCATTTT | CASSLFGVGSNQPQHF
TRBJ2-3 | - | - | TRBV7-3 | TGTGCCAGCAGCTTTAGCGGTGGAGCGGGTACGCAGTATTTT | CASSFSGGAGTQYF
TRBJ2-2 | TRBD2 | - | TRBV24-1 | TGTGCCACCAGGACTAGCGGGAGAGGACGCGTCTCCGGGGAGCTGTTTTTT | CATRTSGRGRVSGELFF
TRBJ1-5 | TRBD1 | - | TRBV5-8 | TGTGCCAGCAGCGCCAACTCGGGACAGCTACGGAATCAGCCCCAGCATTTT | CASSANSGQLRNQPQHF
TRBJ2-1 | TRBD2 | - | TRBV13 | TGTGCCAGCAGCAAGGGACTAGCGGTACTCTACAATGAGCAGTTCTTC | CASSKGLAVLYNEQFF
TRBJ1-1 | TRBD1 | once | TRBV29-1 | TGCAGCGTAGCACACAGACAGGGGGCCGGAGCTTTCTTT | CSVAHRQGAGAFF
TRBJ2-3 | TRBD2 | - | TRBV3-1/TRBV3-2 | TGTGCCAGCAGCCAATACAGCGGGAGCACCACAGATACGCAGTATTTT | CASSQYSGSTTDTQYF
TRBJ1-2 | TRBD1 | once | TRBV28 | TGTGCCAGCGGATCGGACAGGGTCTATGGCTACACCTTC | CASGSDRVYGYTF
TRBJ2-3 | TRBD2 | - | TRBV28 | TGTGCCAGCAGTCTAGCGGGGCCCATGACAGATACGCAGTATTTT | CASSLAGPMTDTQYF
TRBJ2-1 | - | - | TRBV2 | TGTGCCAGCAGTGATCCGGGTAGGAATGAGCAGTTCTTC | CASSDPGRNEQFF
TRBJ2-7 | - | - | TRBV13 | TGTGCCAGCAGCTTGGGCGGGAAATCCTACGAGCAGTACTTC | CASSLGGKSYEQYF
TRBJ1-1 | - | few | TRBV6-2/TRBV6-3 | TGTGCCAGCAGTTACGGGCAGGTTGAAGCTTTCTTT | CASSYGQVEAFF
TRBJ2-7 | TRBD1 | - | TRBV14 | TGTGCCAGCAGCTTACAGGGGATAAGCTCCTACGAGCAGTACTTC | CASSLQGISSYEQYF
TRBJ1-2 | - | once | TRBV20-1 | TGCAGTGTCACACAGGGTGCTGGCTACACCTTC | CSVTQGAGYTF
TRBJ1-1 | TRBD1 | - | TRBV7-8 | TGTGCCAGCAGCTTAGTGACAGGGGGAGGATTGGCTTTCTTT | CASSLVTGGGLAFF
TRBJ2-7 | TRBD2 | - | TRBV14 | TGTGCCAGCAGCCCCCCCGGGACTAATACCTACGAGCAGTACTTC | CASSPPGTNTYEQYF
TRBJ2-3 | - | - | TRBV7-9 | TGTGCCAGCAGCTTAAGATGGCCCACAGATACGCAGTATTTT | CASSLRWPTDTQYF
TRBJ1-2 | TRBD1 | - | TRBV6-1 | TGTGCCAGCAGTGAAGGCTTGGGACAGTATGGCTACACCTTC | CASSEGLGQYGYTF
TRBJ1-1 | - | - | TRBV7-9 | TGTGCCAGCAGTCATGGGAGGACCTTGAACACTGAAGCTTTCTTT | CASSHGRTLNTEAFF
TRBJ1-3 | TRBD1 | - | TRBV6-5 | TGTGCCAGCAGTATAACAGGGGGGGACACCATATATTTT | CASSITGGDTIYF
TRBJ2-7 | TRBD1 | - | TRBV7-9 | TGTGCCAGCAGCCAAGGGGGCAACAACGAGCAGTACTTC | CASSQGGNNEQYF
TRBJ2-1 | TRBD2 | - | TRBV6-2/TRBV6-3 | TGTGCCAGCAGTAATAAGGGACTAGCGAGGAGCTCCTACAATGAGCAGTTCTTC | CASSNKGLARSSYNEQFF